This TCR beta chain was identified in a study of blood T cell repertoires in COVID-19. With V trimmed by 1 base and J by 3 bases, 4 bases remained unmatched. In germline, CDR1 is LNHDA, CDR2 SQIVND (reference sequence). CDR3 size: 15 residues. Original processing notes: Reference gene primers were amplified, and this amplification served to estimate nucleated cell counts. The data were produced by immunoSEQ multiplex PCR, yet TCRdb's version contains in-frame clones alone and is incomplete. Clone size and the V and J calls come from that table; the DNA yielded D and trimming. The sample includes approximately 310,000 clones, 80% to 90% of them seen just once. Recruits, aged about 18 to 100 years, lived in 24 US areas. Each participant's cohort was designated according to participant-reported clinical history. This clone was recorded a few times.

The sequenced sample was PBMCs or T cells enriched from blood (not recorded which). The origin of this receptor is a man aged 25-45 years who had recovered from COVID-19. The gene calls are TRBV19 and TRBJ2-7; 9 bases line up with TRBD1. The CDR3 spells CASSIGGQGLYEQYF. As DNA, the CDR3 is TGTGCCAGTAGTATAGGAGGACAGGGGCTCTACGAGCAGTACTTC.